This TCR beta chain was captured in a study of T cell responses to AZD1222 COVID-19 vaccine. On the study more broadly: Some second doses came at about 4 weeks and others at about 12 weeks; these were pooled. General study results and limits: Without day 14 samples, only post-peak T cell repertoires were studied. Clonal diversity was possibly underestimated; the donors were predominantly white British and more often female.

The repertoire was sequenced with immunoSEQ multiplex PCR; TCRdb's copy has only in-frame clones and lacks some. This sample has about 79,000 clones, with 80% found just once. The CDR3 extends over 14 amino acids. V was cut by 6 bases and J by 6 bases, with 17 bases left in between. Germline loops: CDR1 LNHDA, CDR2 SQIVND (reference sequence). As to this clone: Its antigen is not identified.

This chain uses TRBV19 with TRBJ1-1; unclear D gene. Material: peripheral blood, obtained on day 0 of AZD1222 vaccination. This TCR came from an adult in good health. The CDR3 region is CASSNREGGAEAFF. The CDR3 nucleotides are TGTGCCAGTAGCAATAGGGAGGGAGGCGCTGAAGCTTTCTTT.